The present entry profiles one T cell receptor beta chain with its context. The source of the sample is a study of T cell changes during pregnancy in multiple sclerosis. Clones were sequenced by immunoSEQ multiplex PCR, and TCRdb holds only the in-frame ones, with some missing. The table lists tens of thousands of clones, roughly 94% of them singletons. Trimming took off 6 bases at V and 2 bases at J, with 13 bases between the two ends. The CDR3 sequence is 14 residues long. Germline values: CDR1 SNHLY, CDR2 FYNNEI. Sequences were derived from peripheral blood, sampled in the first trimester of pregnancy. This clonotype originated in a female donor in good health, enrolled as a control in a pregnancy study. The chain couples TRBV2 to TRBJ1-1; weak D call: TRBD1 (6 bases). CDR3 residues: CASRAGTQNTEAFF. The CDR3 nucleotides are TGTGCCAGCAGGGCCGGGACACAAAACACTGAAGCTTTCTTT.